The 13 T cell receptor beta chains given below trace back to one sample, sequenced in a study of T cell changes during pregnancy in multiple sclerosis. Libraries were prepared by immunoSEQ multiplex PCR; TCRdb keeps only in-frame clonotypes and omits some of them. The profile shows about 15,000 clones, around 85% of them singletons. The source was CD8+ T cells from peripheral blood mononuclear cells, collected in the first trimester of pregnancy. The receptors originated from a female donor with multiple sclerosis, enrolled in a pregnancy study.

This clone was found a few times. The CDR3 here is CASSNFRNTEAFF. The DNA of the CDR3 is TGTGCCAGCAGCAATTTTCGGAACACTGAAGCTTTCTTT. This chain connects TRBV7-6 to TRBJ1-1; D uncertain. The CDR3 consists of 13 residues. In germline, CDR1 is SGHVS, CDR2 FNYEAQ. V was cut by 5 bases and J by 1 base, with 8 bases left in between.

This rearrangement joins TRBV6-6 to TRBJ1-4; D is uncertain. V was shortened by 5 bases and J by 8 bases, with 12 bases between the two germline ends. This CDR3 region has 13 residues. Germline CDR1 reads MNHNY; CDR2 reads SVGAGI (reference sequence). DNA for the CDR3: TGTGCCAGCAGTCCGGGCCTAGCCGAAAAACTGTTTTTT. Its translation: CASSPGLAEKLFF.

This clone was observed a few times. The chain couples TRBV5-4 to TRBJ2-3, with 11 nucleotides matching TRBD2. Unmatched junction bases numbered 5, after V lost 4 bases and J lost 4 bases. Germline assignment: CDR1 SGHNT and CDR2 YYREEE (reference sequence). The CDR3 length is 15 residues. CDR3 nucleotides: TGTGCCAGCAGCCTCTTAGCGGGAGGGTCAGATACGCAGTATTTT. Protein sequence: CASSLLAGGSDTQYF.

V is TRBV18 and J is TRBJ2-1, with 7 bases identical to TRBD2. V shed 3 bases, J shed 4 bases, and the junction held 3 bases outside the gene matches. The CDR3 is 14 amino acids. Germline CDR1 KGHSH, CDR2 LQKENI. CDR3 amino acids: CASSPSGGYNEQFF. The DNA for the CDR3 is TGTGCCAGCTCACCGTCGGGGGGATACAATGAGCAGTTCTTC.

The V gene is TRBV6-1, the J gene TRBJ1-3; unclear D gene. The ends were cut back, 7 bases at V and 0 bases at J, with 13 bases in the middle. The length of the CDR3 is 15 residues. The germline V gene encodes CDR1 MNHNS and CDR2 SASEGT. The CDR3 DNA follows: TGTGCCAGCATCCTTGACGGGGTCTCTGGAAACACCATATATTTT. It translates to CASILDGVSGNTIYF.

The gene calls are TRBV10-2 and TRBJ2-2; TRBD1 is a possible D gene (6 bases). The V gene's germline CDR1 is WSHSY and CDR2 SAAADI. With 5 bases removed from V and 6 bases from J, the gap between germline ends came to 13 bases. The CDR3 contains 14 residues. The CDR3: CASSRDKSAGELFF. The CDR3 coding sequence is TGCGCCAGCAGTAGGGACAAATCGGCCGGGGAGCTGTTTTTT.

This chain uses TRBV7-6 with TRBJ1-4; D perhaps matches TRBD1 (5 bases). Trimming removed 5 bases at V and 5 bases at J, with 18 bases between. Germline values: CDR1 SGHVS, CDR2 FNYEAQ. The CDR3 covers 16 residues. In DNA form, the CDR3 reads TGTGCCAGCAGCACACCCCGTCAGGGAGGGAATGAAAAACTGTTTTTT. This sequence encodes CASSTPRQGGNEKLFF.

The J gene is TRBJ2-2, the V gene TRBV7-6; TRBD1 matches 7 bases. From germline, CDR1 is SGHVS and CDR2 FNYEAQ. This CDR3 comprises 14 residues. With 7 bases clipped from V and 1 base from J, the junction kept 3 bases outside the gene matches. The CDR3 DNA follows: TGTGCCAGCAAGGGGGCGGAGAACACCGGGGAGCTGTTTTTT. This codes for CASKGAENTGELFF.

The chain carries TRBV5-1 and TRBJ2-5; TRBD2 matches 13 bases. Losses at the gene ends were 0 bases for V and 2 bases for J; bases not matched to a gene: 10. Germline lookup yields CDR1 SGHRS and CDR2 YFSETQ. This CDR3 has 19 residues. This CDR3 is CASSLEGLAGTGFQETQYF. The CDR3, as DNA: TGCGCCAGCAGCTTGGAGGGACTAGCGGGGACCGGCTTTCAAGAGACCCAGTACTTC.

This clone was seen just once. The V gene is TRBV5-1, the J gene TRBJ1-3; a possible D gene is TRBD1 (5 bases). Trimming removed 1 base at V and 0 bases at J, with 8 bases between. CDR1 SGHRS and CDR2 YFSETQ come from the germline V gene. The CDR3 extends over 15 amino acids. CDR3 sequence: CASSLNGGSGNTIYF. The CDR3 nucleotides read TGCGCCAGCAGCTTGAACGGGGGCTCTGGAAACACCATATATTTT.

By proportion, this clone is medium-sized. The chain joins TRBV27 to TRBJ1-2, with 7 bases lining up with TRBD1. CDR1 and CDR2 (germline): MNHEY, SMNVEV (reference sequence). Unmatched junction bases numbered 10, after V lost 4 bases and J lost 5 bases. The CDR3 sequence is 15 residues long. CDR3 residues: CASSSRTGARYGYTF. The DNA for the CDR3 is TGTGCCAGCAGTTCGAGGACAGGTGCGCGTTATGGCTACACCTTC.

The chain links TRBV27 to TRBJ2-1; D is unclear. The germline V gene has CDR1 MNHEY and CDR2 SMNVEV (reference sequence). The V and J ends lost 0 bases and 4 bases respectively, with 4 bases between them. The CDR3 length is 13 residues. Written as DNA, the CDR3 is TGTGCCAGCAGTTTATCAGAGTACAATGAGCAGTTCTTC. Translated, it gives CASSLSEYNEQFF.

The genes are TRBV9 and TRBJ2-3; possible D gene TRBD1, 9 bases. The V gene lost 3 bases and the J gene lost 2 bases, with 16 bases spanning the gap. Germline-derived CDR1 and CDR2 are SGDLS and YYNGEE. There are 16 residues in the CDR3. The chain's CDR3 is CASSEAGDRATDTQYF. The CDR3 region has the DNA TGTGCCAGCAGCGAAGCGGGGGACAGGGCCACAGATACGCAGTATTTT.